The entry below describes one TCR beta chain. These data belong to a study of blood T cell repertoires in COVID-19. In the study overall: Donors in the United States, Italy and Spain gave samples during acute or convalescent COVID-19. Sample material is recorded as cDNA or gDNA derived from T cells, B-cell-depleted T cells, or PBMCs.

In the authors' workflow: Estimated nucleated cell counts came from reference gene primer amplification. Libraries were prepared by immunoSEQ multiplex PCR; TCRdb keeps only in-frame clonotypes and omits some of them. The DNA was the basis for D and trimming; V, J and clone size are from that table. The data hold 55,000 to 70,000 clones, with around 90% observed a single time. The germline V gene has CDR1 SGDLS and CDR2 YYNGEE. J lost 4 bases, V lost 3 bases, and 6 bases had no gene match. This CDR3 spans 14 amino acids. Those enrolled in Seattle joined during active infection and were followed longitudinally afterward.

Sequencing was done on a sample of peripheral blood. The V and J genes are TRBV9 and TRBJ1-1, with TRBD1 matching over 7 bases. This receptor was obtained from a woman aged 50 to 60 with COVID-19, enrolled during active disease. DNA for the CDR3: TGTGCCAGCAGCGCCTACAGGGGCGGCACTGAAGCTTTCTTT. Translation: CASSAYRGGTEAFF.